This entry is about one TCR beta chain. Its antigen remains unidentified. Base-call qualities are not available, and no considerably larger clone is one nucleotide away. Including cysteine and phenylalanine, the CDR3 has 15 amino acids. CDR3 DNA only is kept here, 45 bases in frame from base 1. CDR1 and CDR2, looked up from the germline V gene (reference sequence), are SGHKS and YYEKEE. Trimming removed 4 bases from V and 2 bases from J, leaving 13 bases between the germline ends. This specimen comes from a study of T-cell reconstitution after alpha-beta-depleted transplantation in children (dated by TCRdb to about 2016). Study-wide context: T-cell immune reconstitution after TCRalphabeta/CD19-depleted allogeneic hematopoietic cell transplantation in children was quantitatively tracked in the study by means of TCR repertoire profiling.

The sample's treatment or condition label is to be understood as: allogeneic hematopoietic cell transplantation with graft depleted of TCRalphabeta T cells and CD19 B cells. The children who served as transplant recipients had been given grafts of TCRalphabeta/CD19-depleted allogeneic hematopoietic cells. On the study overall, not on this receptor specifically: Over the following months the frequencies of hyperexpanded clones went down, and after one year T-cell counts and TCRbeta diversity were mostly credited to newly produced T cells. The apparently early recovery of alphabetaT-cell counts about two months after transplant reportedly depended on only several hundred rapidly expanded clones that came from non-depleted graft cells. In some patients, the high TCRbeta diversity seen at day 60 was put down to recipient T cells and intrathymic progenitors that had survived conditioning.

Library generation was performed with PCR. TCRdb records Illumina HiSeq 2500 as the sequencer. To normalize quantification of the TCRbeta repertoire, the TCR libraries were built with molecular barcoding that relied on unique molecular identifiers. Using fastp at Q25 and MiXCR, TCRdb reprocessed the public reads and kept productive beta chains. Each entry merges the rows of one CDR3 protein and shows their most common DNA and genes. Present in this sample are a few hundred thousand distinct CDR3 sequences, around 46% of which were seen just once. Under 30% of the sample rests with the top ten. Sample: PBMCs, taken before TCRalphabeta/CD19-depleted stem cell transplant. This receptor was obtained from a girl aged 2 to 10 with aplastic anemia, due to receive a stem cell transplant. The rearrangement combines TRBV5-5 with TRBJ1-5; the D segment cannot be called with confidence. This receptor carries the CDR3 CASSPQIGGNQPQHF. The DNA is as follows: TGTGCCAGCAGCCCTCAGATCGGAGGCAATCAGCCCCAGCATTTT.